Listed below are T cell receptor beta chains from one sample, sequenced in a study of blood T cell repertoires in COVID-19. Sequenced by immunoSEQ multiplex PCR; TCRdb stores in-frame clones only, minus some. The sample lists under 300,000 clones; roughly 88% were seen once. The source material was peripheral blood. Source of these receptors: a man older than 75 with acute or convalescent COVID-19. CDR3s leave out the opening cysteine and the closing phenylalanine or tryptophan. A D gene is named only where the DNA matches it firmly.

V	J	D	CDR3
TRBV28	TRBJ1-2	TRBD1	ASRRGRLYGYT
TRBV10-1	TRBJ2-3	.	ASSESARTDTQY
TRBV29-1	TRBJ1-3	.	SVVGQSSGNTIY
TRBV7-2	TRBJ1-1	TRBD1	ASSSGTGGAIEAF
TRBV28	TRBJ2-7	.	ATRKGPTTYEQY
TRBV9	TRBJ1-3	TRBD1	ASSSLGQSSGNTIY
TRBV27	TRBJ2-6	.	ASSSAGFRSGANVLT
TRBV27	TRBJ1-6	TRBD1	ASSLRGQGGSPLH
TRBV21-1	TRBJ1-1	.	ASSRREARDRDTEAF
TRBV12-5	TRBJ2-1	.	ASGLQGYRNEQF
TRBV9	TRBJ1-1	.	ASSSRSRVTEAF
TRBV4-2	TRBJ1-1	TRBD1	ASSPSPDLQGEAF
TRBV7-2	TRBJ2-1	TRBD2	ASSLGGTSSFNEQF